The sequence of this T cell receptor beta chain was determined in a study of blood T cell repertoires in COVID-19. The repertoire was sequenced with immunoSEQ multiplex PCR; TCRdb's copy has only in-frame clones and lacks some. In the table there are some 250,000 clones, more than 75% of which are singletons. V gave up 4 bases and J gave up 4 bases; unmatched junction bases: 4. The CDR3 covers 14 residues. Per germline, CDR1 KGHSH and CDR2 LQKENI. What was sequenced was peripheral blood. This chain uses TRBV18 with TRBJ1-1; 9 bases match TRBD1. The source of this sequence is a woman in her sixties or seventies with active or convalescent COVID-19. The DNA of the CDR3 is TGTGCCAGCTCACAGGGACAGGGTGGCACTGAAGCTTTCTTT. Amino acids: CASSQGQGGTEAFF.